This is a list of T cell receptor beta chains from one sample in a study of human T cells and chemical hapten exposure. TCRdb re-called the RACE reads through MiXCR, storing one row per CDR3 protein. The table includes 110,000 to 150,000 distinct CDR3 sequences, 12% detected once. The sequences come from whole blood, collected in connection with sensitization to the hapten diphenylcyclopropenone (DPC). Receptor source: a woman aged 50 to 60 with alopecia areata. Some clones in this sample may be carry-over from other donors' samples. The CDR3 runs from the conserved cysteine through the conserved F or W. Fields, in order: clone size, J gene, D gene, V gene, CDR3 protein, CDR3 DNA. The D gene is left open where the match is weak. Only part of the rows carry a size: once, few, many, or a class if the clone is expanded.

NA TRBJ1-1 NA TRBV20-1 CSARVDSDTEAFF TGCAGTGCTAGGGTGGACTCGGACACTGAAGCTTTCTTT
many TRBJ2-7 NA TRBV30 CAWSVRQGPYEQYF TGTGCCTGGAGTGTACGGCAGGGCCCCTACGAGCAGTACTTC
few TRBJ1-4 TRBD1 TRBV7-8 CASSRGTGAANEKLFF TGTGCCAGCAGCCGCGGGACAGGGGCTGCTAATGAAAAACTGTTTTTT
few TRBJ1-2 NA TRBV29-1 CSVGGGPSYGYTF TGCAGCGTCGGTGGTGGGCCGAGCTATGGCTACACCTTC
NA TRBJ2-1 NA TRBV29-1 CSVEEWLDPTEQFF TGCAGCGTTGAAGAATGGCTAGACCCCACTGAGCAGTTCTTC
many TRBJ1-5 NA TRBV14 CASSQGLDQPQHF TGTGCCAGCAGCCAAGGATTAGATCAGCCCCAGCATTTT
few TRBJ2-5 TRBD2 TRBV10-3 CAISGTSGSQETQYF TGTGCCATCAGCGGGACTAGCGGGAGCCAAGAGACCCAGTACTTC
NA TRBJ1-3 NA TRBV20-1 CSARDQNSSGNTIYF TGCAGTGCTAGAGATCAGAACAGCTCTGGAAACACCATATATTTT
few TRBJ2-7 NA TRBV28 CASCAQDYEQYF TGTGCCAGTTGTGCCCAGGACTACGAGCAGTACTTC
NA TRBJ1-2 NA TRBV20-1 CSARDLGEDYGYTF TGCAGTGCTAGAGATCTGGGGGAGGACTATGGCTACACCTTC